This T cell receptor beta chain was sequenced in a study of response to subunit inactivated influenza vaccine. Study observations and caveats: A suggestion made by the authors is that each seasonal influenza vaccination recruits few new T cells.

This clonotype was counted only a few times. Its antigen is unknown. TCRdb passed the RT-PCR reads through MiXCR, listing each CDR3 protein once. Of hundreds of thousands of distinct CDR3 sequences in the sample, roughly 14% are singletons; the top ten hold 11%. Germline CDR1 GTSNPN, CDR2 SVGIG (reference sequence). Trimming pared 0 bases from V and 5 bases from J, leaving 10 bases between. The CDR3 length is 13 residues. The specimen was PBMCs from blood, collected 12 days after vaccination. This chain connects TRBV30 to TRBJ1-1; the D gene is possibly TRBD1 (5 bases). This clonotype was obtained from a man aged 50 to 60 who received an inactivated influenza vaccine. In nucleotides, the CDR3 is TGTGCCTGGAGTGTAGGGCAGGGTACTGAAGCTTTCTTT. This translates into CAWSVGQGTEAFF.